This paragraph covers one T cell receptor beta chain sequence. In the original workflow: Estimation of nucleated cell counts relied on the amplification of reference gene primers. TCRdb's copy holds only in-frame clones and misses some; the assay was immunoSEQ multiplex PCR. Clonal size and the V and J genes are those of that table, whereas D and trimming came from the DNA. The table includes tens of thousands of clones, more than 70% detected once. The sample originates from a study of blood T cell repertoires in COVID-19. V shed 3 bases, J shed 6 bases, and the junction held 11 bases outside the gene matches. CDR1 SGHVS and CDR2 FQNEAQ come from the germline V gene. The CDR3 length is 17 residues.

The receptor was isolated from a man aged 45 to 65 with acute or convalescent COVID-19. Sequencing was done on a sample of peripheral blood. This chain links TRBV7-8 with TRBJ2-3; 11 positions match TRBD2. The CDR3 DNA reads as TGTGCCAGCAGCTTTACTAGCGGGAGAATTGCGGGGGATACGCAGTATTTT. Its protein product is CASSFTSGRIAGDTQYF.